This T cell receptor (beta chain) was captured in a study of blood T cell repertoires in COVID-19 (dated by TCRdb to the early 2020s). Background on the whole study: Samples from collaborators originated in the United States, Italy and Spain and spanned both the acute and convalescent phases of COVID-19. A de-identified subject ID, COVID-19 status, age in years and sex were almost always included in the sample metadata. The repertoires were released in a freely available public database intended as a resource for research on the immune response to SARS-CoV-2. The prospective study material was composed of cDNA or gDNA derived from T cells, B-cell-depleted T cells, or PBMCs. Samples were obtained from the ongoing ImmuneRACE study (first 160 participants) and from roughly 1,300 subjects provided by 6 global collaborators. The dataset comprised deeply sampled blood TCRbeta repertoires from subjects exposed to, actively infected with, or recovered from COVID-19. Where HLA class I and class II types were available, the types were taken from metadata supplied by the sample provider, not from assay-based typing.

The immunoSEQ Assay, a bias-controlled multiplex PCR, was used to amplify TCRbeta CDR3 regions from genomic DNA. As for how the authors treated the data: The number of nucleated cells in each sample was estimated by amplification of reference gene primers within the assay. To quantify the absolute abundance of each unique TCRbeta CDR3 rearrangement, sequence reads were collapsed and filtered. For each sample, productive Simpson clonality was calculated as the square root of Simpson's diversity index over productive rearrangements. TCRdb's version of the immuneACCESS table is confined to in-frame rearrangements and falls short of the full clone set. An unresolved V gene accounts for under half of the shortfall where checked; the remainder is of unknown origin. D and trimming come from the DNA, and the V and J calls and clone size come from that table. Here the sample has about 210,000 clones; 81% occur a single time. Jointly, the top ten make up around 10% of the sample.

There are 13 amino acids in the CDR3, from cysteine to phenylalanine inclusive. The sequence is cut down to CDR3 DNA, 39 bases in frame from base 1. V is cut by 3 bases and J by 6 bases, and the space between the germline ends is 9 bases. CDR1 and CDR2 (SGHVS, FQNEAQ) derive from the germline V gene. In the prospective study, participants were roughly 18 to 89 years old, resided in about two dozen geographic areas of the United States, and were enrolled through a virtual design. To assign participants to cohorts, the prospective study relied on clinical history that participants themselves reported in a screening survey and a study questionnaire. Mobile phlebotomists in the prospective study collected whole blood, serum and a nasopharyngeal or oropharyngeal swab from every participant. Participants in the prospective study had the option to provide additional blood draws and questionnaires over a 2-month period. Prospective study blood samples were shipped either frozen or at room temperature before DNA extraction.

Overall study outcomes, separate from this receptor: The amount of clinical and demographic metadata varied by source and participant and was provided uncurated.

In regard to this clone: The clone's antigen remains unknown. Per-base qualities were not stored, and no clone one base away is much larger.

Source material: PBMCs or T cells enriched from blood (not recorded which). This receptor was identified in a woman aged 45-65 years with acute COVID-19. This sequence uses TRBV7-8 and TRBJ2-1, with no reliable assignment of the D segment. The encoded CDR3 is CASSFGVPNEQFF. The nucleotide sequence is TGTGCCAGCAGCTTTGGAGTACCCAATGAGCAGTTCTTC.